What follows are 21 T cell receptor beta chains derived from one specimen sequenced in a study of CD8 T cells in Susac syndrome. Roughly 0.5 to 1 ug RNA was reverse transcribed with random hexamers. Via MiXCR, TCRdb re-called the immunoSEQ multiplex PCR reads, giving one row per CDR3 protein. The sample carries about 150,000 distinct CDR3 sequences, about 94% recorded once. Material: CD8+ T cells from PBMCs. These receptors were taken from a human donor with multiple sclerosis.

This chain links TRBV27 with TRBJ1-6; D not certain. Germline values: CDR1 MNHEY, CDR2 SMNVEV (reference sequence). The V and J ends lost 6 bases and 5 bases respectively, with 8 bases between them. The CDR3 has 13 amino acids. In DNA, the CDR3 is TGTGCCAGCAGCCGGGTGAATAATTCACCCCTCCACTTT. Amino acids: CASSRVNNSPLHF.

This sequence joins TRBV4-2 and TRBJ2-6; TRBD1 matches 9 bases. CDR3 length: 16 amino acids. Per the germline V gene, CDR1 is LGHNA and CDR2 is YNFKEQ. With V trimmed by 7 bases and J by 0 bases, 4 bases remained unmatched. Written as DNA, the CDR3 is TGTGCCAGCACCCCGACAGGGGGCTCTGGGGCCAACGTCCTGACTTTC. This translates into CASTPTGGSGANVLTF.

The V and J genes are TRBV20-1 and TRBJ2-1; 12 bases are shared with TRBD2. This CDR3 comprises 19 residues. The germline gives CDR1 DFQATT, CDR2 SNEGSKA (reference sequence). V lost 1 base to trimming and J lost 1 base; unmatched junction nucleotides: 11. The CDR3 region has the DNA TGCAGTGCTAGAGGGGACCTATCGACTAGCGGGGGATCCTACAATGAGCAGTTCTTC. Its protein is CSARGDLSTSGGSYNEQFF.

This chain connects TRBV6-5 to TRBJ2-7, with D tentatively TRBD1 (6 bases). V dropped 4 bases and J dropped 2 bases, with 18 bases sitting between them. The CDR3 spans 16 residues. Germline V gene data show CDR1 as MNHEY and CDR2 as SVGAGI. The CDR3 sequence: CASSLLNRDTTYEQYF. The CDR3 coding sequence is TGTGCCAGCAGTTTACTCAACCGGGACACAACCTACGAGCAGTACTTC.

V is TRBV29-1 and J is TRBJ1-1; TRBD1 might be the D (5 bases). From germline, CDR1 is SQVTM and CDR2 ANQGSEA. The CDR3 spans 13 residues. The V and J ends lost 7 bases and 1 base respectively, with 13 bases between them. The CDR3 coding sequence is TGCAGCGCCGGGGGGGGAACGAACACTGAAGCTTTCTTT. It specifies CSAGGGTNTEAFF.

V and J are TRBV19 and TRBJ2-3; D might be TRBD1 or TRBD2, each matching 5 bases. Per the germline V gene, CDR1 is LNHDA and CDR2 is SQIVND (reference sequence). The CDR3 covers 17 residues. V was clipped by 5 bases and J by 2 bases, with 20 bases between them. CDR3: CASSPRGPPWHTDTQYF. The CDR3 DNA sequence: TGTGCCAGTAGTCCTCGGGGACCCCCCTGGCACACAGATACGCAGTATTTT.

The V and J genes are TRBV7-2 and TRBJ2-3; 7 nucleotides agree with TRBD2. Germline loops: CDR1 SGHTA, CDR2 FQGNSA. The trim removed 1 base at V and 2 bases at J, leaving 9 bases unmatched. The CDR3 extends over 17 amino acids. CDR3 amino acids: CASSLGLGRGNTDTQYF. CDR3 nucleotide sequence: TGTGCCAGCAGCTTAGGCTTGGGGCGGGGGAACACAGATACGCAGTATTTT. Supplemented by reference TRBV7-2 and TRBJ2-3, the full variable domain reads GAGVSQSPSNKVTEKGKDVELRCDPISGHTALYWYRQSLGQGLEFLIYFQGNSAPDKSGLPSDRFSAERTGGSVSTLTIQRTQQEDSAVYLCASSLGLGRGNTDTQYFGPGTRLTVL.

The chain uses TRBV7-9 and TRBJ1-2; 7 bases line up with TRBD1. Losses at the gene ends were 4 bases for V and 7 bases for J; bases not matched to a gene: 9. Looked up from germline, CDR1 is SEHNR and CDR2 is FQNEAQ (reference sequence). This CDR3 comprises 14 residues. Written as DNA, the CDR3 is TGTGCCAGCAGCTCGACAGGGAACCTATTTGGCTACACCTTC. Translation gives CASSSTGNLFGYTF.

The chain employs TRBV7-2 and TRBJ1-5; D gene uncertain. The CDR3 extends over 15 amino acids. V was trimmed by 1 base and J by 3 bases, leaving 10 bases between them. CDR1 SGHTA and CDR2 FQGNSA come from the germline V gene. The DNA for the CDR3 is TGTGCCAGCAGCTTAGGGCCCAACAACAATCAGCCCCAGCATTTT. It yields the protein CASSLGPNNNQPQHF.

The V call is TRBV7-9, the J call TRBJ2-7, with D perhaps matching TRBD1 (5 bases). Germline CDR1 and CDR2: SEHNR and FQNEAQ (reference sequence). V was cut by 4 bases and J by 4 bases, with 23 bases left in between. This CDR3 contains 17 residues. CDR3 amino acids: CASSSPPGQGILYEQYF. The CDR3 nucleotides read TGTGCCAGCAGCTCCCCCCCTGGGCAGGGAATATTGTACGAGCAGTACTTC. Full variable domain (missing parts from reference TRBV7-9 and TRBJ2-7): DTGVSQNPRHKITKRGQNVTFRCDPISEHNRLYWYRQTLGQGPEFLTYFQNEAQLEKSRLLSDRFSAERPKGSFSTLEIQRTEQGDSAMYLCASSSPPGQGILYEQYFGPGTRLTVT.

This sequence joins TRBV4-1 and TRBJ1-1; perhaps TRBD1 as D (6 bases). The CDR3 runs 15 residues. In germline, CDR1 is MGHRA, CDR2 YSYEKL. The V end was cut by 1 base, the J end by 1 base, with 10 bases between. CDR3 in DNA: TGCGCCAGCAGCCAAGGCACAGGGACGAACACTGAAGCTTTCTTT. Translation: CASSQGTGTNTEAFF.

The chain's CDR3 is CASQGLAGPHTQYF. The DNA for the CDR3 is TGTGCCAGCCAGGGACTAGCGGGACCCCATACGCAGTATTTT. V and J are TRBV14 and TRBJ2-3; 13 bases align to TRBD2. The CDR3 runs to 14 residues. Losses at the gene ends were 8 bases for V and 7 bases for J; bases not matched to a gene: 6. In germline, CDR1 is SGHDN, CDR2 FVKESK.

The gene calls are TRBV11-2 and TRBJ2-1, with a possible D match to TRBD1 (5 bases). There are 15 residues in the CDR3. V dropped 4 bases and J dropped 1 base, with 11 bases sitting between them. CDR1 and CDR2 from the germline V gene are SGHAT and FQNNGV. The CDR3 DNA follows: TGTGCCAGCAGCTCCGCTGACAGATCCTACAATGAGCAGTTCTTC. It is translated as CASSSADRSYNEQFF.

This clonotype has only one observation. The CDR3 DNA follows: TGTGCCAGCAGCCAAGGCGGGTCGGTTTTCTCCTACGAGCAGTACTTC. Translation: CASSQGGSVFSYEQYF. This sequence joins TRBV14 and TRBJ2-7, with a possible D match to TRBD2 (5 bases). This CDR3 spans 16 amino acids. V dropped 1 base and J dropped 0 bases, with 13 bases sitting between them. Germline CDR1 and CDR2: SGHDN and FVKESK.

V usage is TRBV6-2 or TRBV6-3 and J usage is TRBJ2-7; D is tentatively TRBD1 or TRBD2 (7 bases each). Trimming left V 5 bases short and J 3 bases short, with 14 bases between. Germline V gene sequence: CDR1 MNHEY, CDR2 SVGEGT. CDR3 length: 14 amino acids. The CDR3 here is CASSTTGRDYEQYF. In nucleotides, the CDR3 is TGTGCCAGCAGTACGACAGGGAGGGACTACGAGCAGTACTTC.

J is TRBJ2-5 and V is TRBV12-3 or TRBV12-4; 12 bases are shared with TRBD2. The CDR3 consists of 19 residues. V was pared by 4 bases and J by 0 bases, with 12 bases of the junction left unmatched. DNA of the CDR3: TGTGCCAGCAGTTCCCCGAGGGCTAGCGGGGGGGAAAACCAAGAGACCCAGTACTTC. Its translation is CASSSPRASGGENQETQYF.

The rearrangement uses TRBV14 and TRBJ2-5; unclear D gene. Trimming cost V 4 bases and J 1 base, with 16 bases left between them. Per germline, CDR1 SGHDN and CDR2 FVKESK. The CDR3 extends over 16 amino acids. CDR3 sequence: CASSLIAGSSQETQYF. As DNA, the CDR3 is TGTGCCAGCAGCCTAATAGCAGGCAGCTCCCAAGAGACCCAGTACTTC.

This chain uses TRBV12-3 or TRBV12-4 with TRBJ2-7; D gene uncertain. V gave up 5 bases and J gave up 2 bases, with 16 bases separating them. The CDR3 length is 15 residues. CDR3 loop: CASSGANDATYEQYF. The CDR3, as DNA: TGTGCCAGCAGTGGAGCAAATGACGCAACCTACGAGCAGTACTTC.

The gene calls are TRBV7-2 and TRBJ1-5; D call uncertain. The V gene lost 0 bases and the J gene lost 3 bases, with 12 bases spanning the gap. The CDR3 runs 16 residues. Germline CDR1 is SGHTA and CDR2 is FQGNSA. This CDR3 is CASSLADPGPNQPQHF. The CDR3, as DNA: TGTGCCAGCAGCTTAGCAGACCCAGGCCCCAATCAGCCCCAGCATTTT.

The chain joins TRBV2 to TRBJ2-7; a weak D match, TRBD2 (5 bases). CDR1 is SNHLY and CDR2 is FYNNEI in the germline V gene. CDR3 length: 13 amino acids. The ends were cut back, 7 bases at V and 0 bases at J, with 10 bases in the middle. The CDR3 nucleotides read TGTGCCAGCATCGGGGATAACTCCTACGAGCAGTACTTC. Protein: CASIGDNSYEQYF.

CDR3 region: CASSTDRRGEQYF. The CDR3 bases are TGTGCCAGCAGTACGGACAGGCGCGGCGAGCAGTACTTC. This sequence joins TRBV12-3 or TRBV12-4 and TRBJ2-7, with 7 bases lining up with TRBD1. The CDR3 extends over 13 amino acids. Unmatched junction bases numbered 7, after V lost 5 bases and J lost 6 bases.